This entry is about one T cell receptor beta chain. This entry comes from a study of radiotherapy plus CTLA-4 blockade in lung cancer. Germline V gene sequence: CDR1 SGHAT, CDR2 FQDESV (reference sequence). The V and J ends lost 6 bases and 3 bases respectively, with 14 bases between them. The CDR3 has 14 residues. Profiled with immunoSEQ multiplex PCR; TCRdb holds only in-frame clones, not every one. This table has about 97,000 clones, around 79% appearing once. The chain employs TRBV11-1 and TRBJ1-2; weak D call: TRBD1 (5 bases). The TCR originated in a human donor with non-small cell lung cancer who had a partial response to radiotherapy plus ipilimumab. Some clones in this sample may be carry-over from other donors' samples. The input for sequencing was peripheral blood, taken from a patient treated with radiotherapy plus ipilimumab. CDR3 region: CASSSDSLHYGYTF. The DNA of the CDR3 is TGTGCCAGCAGTTCCGACAGTCTCCACTATGGCTACACCTTC. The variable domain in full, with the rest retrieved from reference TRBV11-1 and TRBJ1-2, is EAEVAQSPRYKITEKSQAVAFWCDPISGHATLYWYRQILGQGPELLVQFQDESVVDDSQLPKDRFSAERLKGVDSTLKIQPAELGDSAMYLCASSSDSLHYGYTFGSGTRLTVV.